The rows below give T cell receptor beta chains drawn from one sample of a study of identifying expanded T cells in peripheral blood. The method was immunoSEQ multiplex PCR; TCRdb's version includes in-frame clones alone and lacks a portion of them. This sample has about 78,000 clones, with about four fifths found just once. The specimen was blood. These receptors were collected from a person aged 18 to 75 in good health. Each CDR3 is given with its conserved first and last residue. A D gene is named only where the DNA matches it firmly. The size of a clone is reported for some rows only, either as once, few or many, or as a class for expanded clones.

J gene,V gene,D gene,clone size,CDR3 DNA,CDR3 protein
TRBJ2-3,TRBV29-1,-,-,TGCAGCGCCGGGTCCTCGACAGGCACAGATACGCAGTATTTT,CSAGSSTGTDTQYF
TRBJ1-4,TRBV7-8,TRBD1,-,TGTGCCAGCAGCTTAGGGATGACAGGGATCGAGGAAAAACTGTTTTTT,CASSLGMTGIEEKLFF
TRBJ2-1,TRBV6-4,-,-,TGTGCCAGCAGTCCCGAGGGTAGCTCCTACAATGAGCAGTTCTTC,CASSPEGSSYNEQFF
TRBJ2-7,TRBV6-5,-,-,TGTGCCAGTTATCACTACGAGCAGTACTTC,CASYHYEQYF
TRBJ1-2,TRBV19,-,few,TGTGCCAGTAGCCGAACAGGAAACTATGGCTACACCTTC,CASSRTGNYGYTF
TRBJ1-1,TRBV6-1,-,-,TGTGCCAGCAGTGAGCGTGAGGAGAACACTGAAGCTTTCTTT,CASSEREENTEAFF
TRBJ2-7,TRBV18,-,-,TGTGCCAGCTCACCAAGCCGAGACTACGAGCAGTACTTC,CASSPSRDYEQYF
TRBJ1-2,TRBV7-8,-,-,TGTGCCAGCATCGAAGGGGCAGAGATACCCTATGGCTACACCTTC,CASIEGAEIPYGYTF
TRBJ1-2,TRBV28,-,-,TGTGCCAGCAGTCGGGGAGGTTATGGCTACACCTTC,CASSRGGYGYTF
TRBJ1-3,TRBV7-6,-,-,TGTGCCAGCAGCAGGGGGGCAGTTCTCTCATCTTCTGGAAACACCATATATTTT,CASSRGAVLSSSGNTIYF
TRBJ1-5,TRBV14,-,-,TGTGCCAGCAGCCAAGATAGCAATCAGCCCCAGCATTTT,CASSQDSNQPQHF
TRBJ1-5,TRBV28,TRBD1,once,TGTGCCAGCAGTATACACAGGGGAGGGCGGCAGCCCCAGCATTTT,CASSIHRGGRQPQHF
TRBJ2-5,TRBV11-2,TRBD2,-,TGTGCCAGCAGCTCACAAAGGGCTAGCGGGACGTACCAAGAGACCCAGTACTTC,CASSSQRASGTYQETQYF
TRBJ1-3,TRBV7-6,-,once,TGTGCCAGCAGCCAAGAAGAGCAAAGCTCTGGAAACACCATATATTTT,CASSQEEQSSGNTIYF
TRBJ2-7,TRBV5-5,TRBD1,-,TGTGCCTGCTCCGGGACAGGGACAACCTACGAGCAGTACTTC,CACSGTGTTYEQYF
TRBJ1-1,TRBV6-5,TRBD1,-,TGTGCCAGCAGCCCCGGACAGGATGGCACTGAAGCTTTCTTT,CASSPGQDGTEAFF
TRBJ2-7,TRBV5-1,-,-,TGTGCCAGCAGCTACAGTGGCATTGGCGAGCAGTACTTC,CASSYSGIGEQYF
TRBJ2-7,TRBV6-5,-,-,TGTGCCAGCAGTGAGACAGGCTCCTACGAGCAGTACTTC,CASSETGSYEQYF
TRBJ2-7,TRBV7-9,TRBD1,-,TGTGCCAGCAGCTGGTCGGGACAGGGCCAACTTTACTACGAGCAGTACTTC,CASSWSGQGQLYYEQYF
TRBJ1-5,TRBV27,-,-,TGTGCCAGCAGTTTTCAGGGAAATCAGCCCCAGCATTTT,CASSFQGNQPQHF
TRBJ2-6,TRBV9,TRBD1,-,TGTGCCAGCAGCGTCCGGGACAGGGGATCCTCAGGGGCCAACGTCCTGACTTTC,CASSVRDRGSSGANVLTF
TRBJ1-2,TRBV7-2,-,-,TGTGCCAGCAGCTTATCCCTTCTTGGCTACACCTTC,CASSLSLLGYTF
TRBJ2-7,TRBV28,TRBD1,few,TGTGCCAGCAGACGCGACGAAGGACAGGGCTCCTACGAGCAGTACTTC,CASRRDEGQGSYEQYF
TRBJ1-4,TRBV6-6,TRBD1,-,TGTGCCAGCAGTGACACAGGGGGCGGGGGTGAAAAACTGTTTTTT,CASSDTGGGGEKLFF
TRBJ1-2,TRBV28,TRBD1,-,TGTGCCAGCAGTCACATCGACGACAGGGAAATTATCGGCTACACCTTC,CASSHIDDREIIGYTF
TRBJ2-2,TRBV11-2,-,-,TGTGCCAGCAGCTTATTTGGTAGCGGCGACACCGGGGAGCTGTTTTTT,CASSLFGSGDTGELFF
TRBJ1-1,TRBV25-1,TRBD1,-,TGTGCCAGCAGTGCCGGGACAGGGGCCACTGAAGCTTTCTTT,CASSAGTGATEAFF
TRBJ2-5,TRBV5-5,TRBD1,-,TGTGCCAGCAGTTTCGGGACAGAAGAGACCCAGTACTTC,CASSFGTEETQYF
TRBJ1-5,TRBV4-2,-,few,TGTGCCAGCAGCCAGAGGGGAGGGGATCAGCCCCAGCATTTT,CASSQRGGDQPQHF
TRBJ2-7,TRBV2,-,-,TGTGCCAGCTACGCGGGCTCCTACGAGCAGTACTTC,CASYAGSYEQYF